This T cell receptor beta chain was sequenced during a study of monozygotic twins with inflammatory bowel disease. Total RNA input per TCR library was roughly 3,300 ng. Eight distinct reactions (per sample) were used to make the cDNA. UMIs incorporating a 6-nucleotide sample barcode were appended by means of template switching. TCRdb reprocessed the 5' RACE reads; each CDR3 protein has one entry and no DNA is given. In total, the table holds roughly 150,000 distinct CDR3 sequences. In regard to this clonotype: Its target is unknown.

Germline V gives CDR1 MNHNS, CDR2 SASEGT. The CDR3 runs 16 residues. Findings and caveats of the study: Among the T cells, different subtypes could not be distinguished.

This TCR was recovered from a human donor with ulcerative colitis or Crohn's disease, or a healthy co-twin of an affected twin (not recorded which). This chain joins TRBV6-1 and TRBJ1-1; the TRBD1 assignment by TCRdb is unverifiable without DNA. The sequenced sample was blood. The CDR3 region is CASRRTGAIRIAEAFF.